The clone carrying this T cell receptor beta chain was counted ten times or more. Its matching antigen is unknown. This sample was included in a study of molecular identifiers for immune sequencing clone quantification. Whole-study results and caveats: Clones above 20 RNA copies held over 97% of effector molecules, under 1% in naive cells. A single cell's spiked Jurkat TCR RNA was reportedly detectable among 900,000 to 1,000,000 naive cells.

Germline assignment: CDR1 MNHEY and CDR2 SVGEGT. This CDR3 is 15 amino acids long. Germline trimming cut 5 bases from V and 3 bases from J; bases unmatched to any gene: 9. From the PCR reads, TCRdb called clonotypes with MiXCR, one entry per CDR3 protein. Altogether tens of thousands of distinct CDR3 sequences are present, under 20% being singletons, with the ten largest covering approximately 6.4%. This rearrangement joins TRBV6-2 or TRBV6-3 to TRBJ2-5; 7 bases match TRBD1. This receptor was identified in a human donor in good health. Some libraries in this study had Jurkat cell RNA spiked in. Sample: naive CD8+ T cells from blood, with Jurkat cell RNA spiked in. Regarding subset: FACS-sorted CD8+CD4-CCR7+CD45RA+ naive T cells. The CDR3 coding sequence is TGTGCCAGCAGTGATTGGACAGGTGCTGAAGAGACCCAGTACTTC. Amino acid sequence: CASSDWTGAEETQYF.